Below, one T cell receptor (beta chain) is given with its context. Its binding antigen is unknown. It has no much larger one-base neighbor in the sample; base qualities were not kept. Inclusive of the bounding cysteine and phenylalanine, the CDR3 is 14 residues long. The retained sequence is limited to the CDR3, 42 bases, with the frame set at the first base. The germline V gene sets CDR1 to MDHEN and CDR2 to SYDVKM. The junction shows trimming of 6 bases on V and 3 bases on J, plus 12 bases between the germline ends. This entry comes from a study of Siglec-9 on CD8 T cells in melanoma (dated by TCRdb to about 2019). Regarding the complete study: In this study, researchers looked at how Siglec-9 is expressed on CD8+ T cells and what Siglec-9 does to regulate T cells within the melanoma tumor microenvironment. General conclusions and limits of the study: According to the report, an effector memory CD8+ T-cell subset that seemed to build up inside melanoma tumors was both marked and regulated by Siglec-9.

The method behind the library was the immunoSEQ multiplex PCR assay. The source is immuneACCESS, and TCRdb retained only in-frame sequences with V and J called. Part of the clones is not carried over; for the studies checked, unresolved V genes explain less than half of this, and the remainder is unexplained. In all, the sample holds about 36,000 clones, and roughly 80% of those were seen once. The ten biggest clones cover about 1.7% of the sample. This clonotype was sampled from a human donor in good health. Source material: Siglec-9- CD8+ T cells sorted from blood. Reading the label with the study, this specimen's cell subset or site is: CD8 T cells lacking Siglec-9. Recombination connected TRBV28 to TRBJ1-3, with the D gene too uncertain to name. This receptor has the CDR3 CASSPGHNGNTIYF. In nucleotides, the sequence is TGTGCCAGCAGCCCTGGGCACAATGGAAACACCATATATTTT.